The 22 T cell receptor beta chains below come from one sample, sequenced in a study of Ad26.COV2.S vaccination and SARS-CoV-2 variants. Treatment described: roughly 19 received Ad26.COV2.S at low or high dose, single or two shots; roughly five received placebo; per-sample allocation not given. The investigators took samples on day 63 after the first vaccine or placebo injection. TCRdb's copy holds only in-frame clones and misses some; the assay was immunoSEQ multiplex PCR. The table lists more than 250,000 clones, about 90% of them singletons. The sample consisted of peripheral blood, taken in a trial of Ad26.COV2.S vaccine versus placebo. These receptors originate from a person aged 18-65 years who received the Ad26.COV2.S COVID-19 vaccine or a placebo.

This chain connects TRBV6-5 to TRBJ1-2; TRBD1 matches 8 bases. Trimming cost V 2 bases and J 1 base; bases outside gene matches: 3. This CDR3 comprises 15 residues. Per the germline V gene, CDR1 is MNHEY and CDR2 is SVGAGI. As DNA, the CDR3 is TGTGCCAGCAGTTACCGGGACAGGAATAACTATGGCTACACCTTC. Translated: CASSYRDRNNYGYTF.

The rearrangement joins TRBV10-1 to TRBJ2-3; 10 nucleotides line up with TRBD1. V gave up 2 bases and J gave up 3 bases; unmatched junction bases: 2. The CDR3 spans 15 residues. CDR1 is WNHNN and CDR2 is SYGVQD in the germline V gene (reference sequence). CDR3 DNA: TGCGCCAGCAGTGAGCCGGGACAGGGGACAGATACGCAGTATTTT. It is translated as CASSEPGQGTDTQYF.

The CDR3 nucleotides read TGTGCCAGCAGAACGGGACTAGGTACAGATACGCAGTATTTT. Its protein product is CASRTGLGTDTQYF. This chain links TRBV7-2 with TRBJ2-3; 8 bases are shared with TRBD2. Germline V gene data show CDR1 as SGHTA and CDR2 as FQGNSA. The V segment lost 6 bases and the J segment 3 bases; nucleotides outside the gene matches: 5. The CDR3 has 14 residues.

The V call is TRBV5-4, the J call TRBJ2-5; D is unresolved. The CDR3 consists of 11 residues. In germline, CDR1 is SGHNT, CDR2 YYREEE (reference sequence). Trimming took 0 bases from V and 7 from J, leaving 4 bases between them. CDR3 amino acids: CASSLDGTQYF. Written as DNA, the CDR3 is TGTGCCAGCAGCTTGGATGGGACCCAGTACTTC.

The V gene is TRBV3-1 (or the pseudogene TRBV3-2), the J gene TRBJ2-1; 13 bases map to TRBD2. CDR1 LGHDT and CDR2 YNNKEL come from the germline V gene (reference sequence). After removal of 4 bases from V and 9 bases from J, the junction contained 9 bases not matched to a gene. This CDR3 has 16 amino acids. CDR3 region: CASSPPGLAGFGEQFF. CDR3 nucleotide sequence: TGTGCCAGCAGCCCGCCGGGACTAGCGGGATTCGGTGAGCAGTTCTTC.

The V and J genes are TRBV7-9 and TRBJ1-5; 9 nucleotides agree with TRBD1. Germline CDR1 and CDR2: SEHNR and FQNEAQ (reference sequence). This CDR3 has 15 residues. V gave up 5 bases and J gave up 0 bases; unmatched junction bases: 2. CDR3 sequence (DNA): TGTGCCAGCAGCCGGACAGGGGATAGCAATCAGCCCCAGCATTTT. It is translated as CASSRTGDSNQPQHF.

Worth noting for this clone: Germline is not matched at one junction end, which may reflect a read error. The chain uses TRBV20-1 and TRBJ1-2, with 8 bases matching TRBD1. CDR1 DFQATT and CDR2 SNEGSKA come from the germline V gene (reference sequence). This CDR3 contains 11 residues. In DNA, the CDR3 is TGCAGTGCTAGCAGGCAGGGGGCTGCAAGCTTC. It encodes CSASRQGAASF.

The chain is built from TRBV6-5 and TRBJ1-5; 10 bases agree with TRBD1. V shed 5 bases and J 6 bases; nucleotides not matched to a gene: 4. The CDR3 consists of 14 residues. Germline V gene sequence: CDR1 MNHEY, CDR2 SVGAGI. CDR3 protein: CASSPGQGSQPQHF. Written as DNA, the CDR3 is TGTGCCAGCAGTCCGGGACAGGGGTCTCAGCCCCAGCATTTT.

This chain joins TRBV30 and TRBJ1-2; D possibly corresponds to TRBD1 (5 bases). Trimming removed 8 bases from V and 4 bases from J, with 14 bases in between. Germline CDR1 is GTSNPN and CDR2 is SVGIG (reference sequence). The CDR3 length is 12 residues. In DNA, the CDR3 is TGTGCCGTGGGTCGGGGGGGCTATGGCTACACCTTC. This encodes CAVGRGGYGYTF.

This chain joins TRBV29-1 and TRBJ2-5; weak D call: TRBD2 (6 bases). The CDR3 consists of 12 residues. V was clipped by 4 bases and J by 4 bases, with 10 bases between them. CDR1 SQVTM and CDR2 ANQGSEA come from the germline V gene. Here the CDR3 reads CSVVEGGETQYF. DNA of the CDR3: TGCAGCGTTGTGGAGGGAGGAGAGACCCAGTACTTC.

In this sample, this clone turned up many times. The chain employs TRBV3-1 (or the pseudogene TRBV3-2) and TRBJ1-2; perhaps TRBD1 as D (5 bases). The CDR3 runs to 13 residues. Germline V gives CDR1 LGHDT, CDR2 YNNKEL (reference sequence). The V and J ends lost 4 bases and 9 bases respectively, with 15 bases between them. The CDR3, as DNA: TGTGCCAGCAGCCGGGACGGGATCTCTCGCTACACCTTC. Encoded protein: CASSRDGISRYTF.

The chain employs TRBV6-5 and TRBJ1-1; D is perhaps TRBD1 (6 bases). V lost 2 bases, J lost 5 bases, and 12 bases lay in between. The CDR3 is 14 residues long. Germline CDR1 reads MNHEY; CDR2 reads SVGAGI. In nucleotides, the CDR3 is TGTGCCAGCAGTTACGAGGGGGTAAGAACTGAAGCTTTCTTT. Residues: CASSYEGVRTEAFF.

The chain couples TRBV28 to TRBJ2-3, with D unresolved. Germline lookup yields CDR1 MDHEN and CDR2 SYDVKM. Trimming removed 2 bases from V and 3 bases from J, with 0 bases in between. This CDR3 has 11 residues. The CDR3 here is CASSLTDTQYF. The CDR3 DNA follows: TGTGCCAGCAGTTTAACAGATACGCAGTATTTT.

This clone appeared once. The chain joins TRBV10-3 to TRBJ1-1; tentative D call: TRBD1 (5 bases). Germline CDR1 and CDR2: ENHRY and SYGVKD. The V end was cut by 6 bases, the J end by 8 bases, with 10 bases between. The CDR3 is 11 amino acids. DNA for the CDR3: TGTGCCATCAGAGCGACAGAGGAAGCTTTCTTT. It encodes CAIRATEEAFF.

This clone was observed a few times. CDR3 coding DNA: TGCGCCAGCAGCTTGGACAGCCGATATGGCTACACCTTC. Translated: CASSLDSRYGYTF. The rearrangement links TRBV5-1 to TRBJ1-2, with no clear D. V was trimmed by 0 bases and J by 5 bases, leaving 8 bases between them. This CDR3 has 13 amino acids. CDR1 and CDR2 from the germline V gene are SGHRS and YFSETQ.

The chain joins TRBV15 to TRBJ2-7; D is ambiguous. The CDR3 loop spans 12 amino acids. Trimming cost V 5 bases and J 0 bases, with 5 bases left between them. Germline assignment: CDR1 LNHNV and CDR2 YYDKDF (reference sequence). CDR3 sequence: CATSSGSYEQYF. The CDR3 DNA follows: TGTGCCACCAGCTCGGGCTCCTACGAGCAGTACTTC.

The chain recombines TRBV2 with TRBJ2-5; D not certain. The V and J ends lost 6 bases and 4 bases respectively, with 12 bases between them. The CDR3 length is 13 residues. The V gene's germline CDR1 is SNHLY and CDR2 FYNNEI. CDR3 nucleotides: TGTGCCAGCAGCACCTTTAGGGCAGAGACCCAGTACTTC. Translating it yields CASSTFRAETQYF.

The rearrangement uses TRBV5-1 and TRBJ1-2, with TRBD1 identical over 11 bases. This CDR3 contains 16 residues. V lost 2 bases and J lost 4; bases outside the gene matches: 7. From germline, CDR1 is SGHRS and CDR2 YFSETQ. This CDR3 reads CASSFEGTGGFYGYTF. CDR3 DNA: TGCGCCAGCAGCTTTGAAGGGACAGGGGGTTTCTATGGCTACACCTTC.

The chain joins TRBV28 to TRBJ1-4, with D hard to call. Germline CDR1 and CDR2: MDHEN and SYDVKM. The ends were cut back, 3 bases at V and 6 bases at J, with 14 bases in the middle. The CDR3 runs to 15 residues. The chain's CDR3 is CASSLASAAYEKLFF. The CDR3 coding sequence is TGTGCCAGCAGTTTGGCGTCGGCGGCTTATGAAAAACTGTTTTTT.

This clone was detected only a few times. This rearrangement joins TRBV5-4 to TRBJ2-7; TRBD2 matches at 12 bases. The V gene's germline CDR1 is SGHNT and CDR2 YYREEE (reference sequence). With 4 bases clipped from V and 3 bases from J, the junction kept 2 bases outside the gene matches. There are 14 residues in the CDR3. The CDR3 here is CASSTTSGSYEQYF. Here the CDR3 DNA reads TGTGCCAGCAGCACGACTAGCGGGAGCTACGAGCAGTACTTC.

The chain uses TRBV6-5 and TRBJ1-1; weak D call: TRBD1 (5 bases). The germline gives CDR1 MNHEY, CDR2 SVGAGI. CDR3 length equals 15 residues. The V gene lost 10 bases and the J gene lost 4 bases, with 22 bases spanning the gap. The CDR3 spells CATIPAAAGGTEAFF. For the CDR3, the DNA is TGTGCCACCATACCCGCGGCCGCCGGGGGCACTGAAGCTTTCTTT.

The chain has TRBV18 and TRBJ2-7, with D uncertain. From germline, CDR1 is KGHSH and CDR2 LQKENI. There are 13 residues in the CDR3. Trimming removed 2 bases from V and 7 bases from J, with 12 bases in between. The CDR3: CASSPERQQEQYF. DNA for the CDR3: TGTGCCAGCTCACCAGAAAGACAACAGGAGCAGTACTTC. Combining the CDR3 with reference TRBV18 and TRBJ2-7 gives the whole variable domain NAGVMQNPRHLVRRRGQEARLRCSPMKGHSHVYWYRQLPEEGLKFMVYLQKENIIDESGMPKERFSAEFPKEGPSILRIQQVVRGDSAAYFCASSPERQQEQYFGPGTRLTVT.